Presented here are 8 T cell receptor beta chains from one specimen sequenced in a study of cytomegalovirus exposure and HLA in healthy donors. The PCR contained 60 Vbeta and 13 Jbeta primers. TCRdb keeps only in-frame clones here, not all; method: immunoSEQ multiplex PCR. In the table there are 130,000 or so clones, 60% to 75% of which are singletons. The sequenced sample was PBMCs. Every receptor here comes from a middle-aged woman in good health and CMV-seropositive.

This chain uses TRBV11-2 with TRBJ2-1; TRBD2 aligns across 15 bases. The CDR3 sequence is 17 residues long. Germline CDR1 is SGHAT and CDR2 is FQNNGV. V trimming: 3 bases; J trimming: 8 bases; junction bases outside the gene matches: 8. The DNA of the CDR3 is TGTGCCAGCAGCTTGGGACGGACTAGCGGGAGGGCCCATGAGCAGTTCTTC. Translated, it gives CASSLGRTSGRAHEQFF.

This clone was seen a few times. V and J are TRBV5-1 and TRBJ2-2; tentatively, D is TRBD1 (6 bases). CDR3 length equals 16 residues. Germline CDR1 is SGHRS and CDR2 is YFSETQ. Trimming stripped 0 bases from V and 4 bases from J, with 13 bases between. CDR3 nucleotides: TGCGCCAGCAGCTTGGACTCCGGGACACCCACCGGGGAGCTGTTTTTT. Its protein product is CASSLDSGTPTGELFF.

The chain recombines TRBV6-5 with TRBJ2-1; the D gene is possibly TRBD2 (5 bases). V was shortened by 1 base and J by 5 bases, with 12 bases between the two germline ends. Germline CDR1 MNHEY, CDR2 SVGAGI. This CDR3 contains 15 residues. The CDR3 coding sequence is TGTGCCAGCAGTTACTGGAGAACCGGGGACAATGAGCAGTTCTTC. Translated, it gives CASSYWRTGDNEQFF.

This rearrangement joins TRBV9 to TRBJ2-1, with D possibly TRBD2 on 6 matching bases. The CDR3 is 16 amino acids. Trimming pared 2 bases from V and 4 bases from J, leaving 16 bases between. Germline CDR1 and CDR2: SGDLS and YYNGEE. CDR3 sequence: CASSVDGEESYNEQFF. The CDR3 DNA reads TGTGCCAGCAGCGTTGACGGGGAGGAATCATACAATGAGCAGTTCTTC. The full variable domain, its missing parts supplied by reference TRBV9 and TRBJ2-1, is DSGVTQTPKHLITATGQRVTLRCSPRSGDLSVYWYQQSLDQGLQFLIQYYNGEERAKGNILERFSAQQFPDLHSELNLSSLELGDSALYFCASSVDGEESYNEQFFGPGTRLTVL.

This clone was detected a few times. V usage is TRBV29-1 and J usage is TRBJ2-7, with D perhaps matching TRBD2 (5 bases). V was shortened by 2 bases and J by 4 bases, with 12 bases between the two germline ends. This CDR3 region has 13 residues. Per germline, CDR1 SQVTM and CDR2 ANQGSEA. For the CDR3, the DNA is TGCAGCGTTGAAAGTACTAAGCGGTACGAGCAGTACTTC. Translated: CSVESTKRYEQYF.

The V and J genes are TRBV6-5 and TRBJ1-2, with D uncertain. The germline V gene has CDR1 MNHEY and CDR2 SVGAGI. V was cut by 7 bases and J by 4 bases, with 19 bases left in between. This CDR3 region has 15 residues. CDR3 in DNA: TGTGCCAGCACACTTAGTCCCATTCTCCCCTATGGCTACACCTTC. As protein: CASTLSPILPYGYTF.

The chain has TRBV28 and TRBJ1-2, with 7 bases matching TRBD1. The CDR3 extends over 14 amino acids. CDR1 is MDHEN and CDR2 is SYDVKM in the germline V gene. The J segment lost 2 bases and the V segment lost 5 bases, leaving 5 bases of the junction unmatched. The CDR3 DNA follows: TGTGCCAGCAGTATAACGACAGGGAACTATGGCTACACCTTC. This codes for CASSITTGNYGYTF.

This chain links TRBV18 with TRBJ2-1, with unresolved D. This CDR3 is 12 amino acids long. The ends were cut back, 6 bases at V and 8 bases at J, with 11 bases in the middle. Germline loops: CDR1 KGHSH, CDR2 LQKENI. CDR3 residues: CASSFSRDEQFF. The DNA for the CDR3 is TGTGCCAGCTCGTTTAGCCGGGATGAGCAGTTCTTC.